This T cell receptor beta chain stems from a study of T cells in Graves' hyperthyroidism and ophthalmopathy. The study, taken as a whole, reports: Ophthalmopathy stood apart from stable hyperthyroidism in a 13 V-J model.

V lost 5 bases, J lost 8 bases, and 9 bases lay in between. The CDR3 is 11 amino acids. The germline CDR1 and CDR2 sequences are MNHNS and SASEGT. Amplification targeted TCR beta CDR3 regions from RNA transcripts. Carried out on the TCR CDR3, a first-round RT-PCR used the HTBI primer set. TCRdb passed the multiplex PCR reads through MiXCR, listing each CDR3 protein once. The repertoire consists of fewer than 400,000 distinct CDR3 sequences, with 11% to 15% occurring once and the leading ten covering over 25%. This clonotype was recorded many times. Antigen: not known. The sample comprised blood. This chain links TRBV6-1 with TRBJ1-2; tentatively, D is TRBD1 (6 bases). The sequence was collected from a man in his fifties with Graves' ophthalmopathy. CDR3 residues: CASSSGVGYTF. Here the CDR3 DNA reads TGTGCCAGCAGTTCAGGGGTCGGCTACACCTTC.